Only a few counts were recorded for the clone carrying this T cell receptor (beta chain). The protocol was immunoSEQ multiplex PCR, while the TCRdb copy is restricted to in-frame clones and leaves out a portion. The data contain 40,000 to 50,000 clones, approximately 88% of them singletons. The sample originates from a study of T cell responses to AZD1222 COVID-19 vaccine. The CDR3 totals 14 residues. Unmatched junction bases numbered 10, after V lost 11 bases and J lost 2 bases. CDR1 and CDR2 from the germline V gene are MNHEY and SVGAGI. The V gene is TRBV6-5, the J gene TRBJ2-5; 8 nucleotides align to TRBD2. The receptor was derived from an adult who received the AZD1222 COVID-19 vaccine. The sample consisted of peripheral blood, taken 28 days after the second AZD1222 dose. CDR3 DNA: TGTGCCCTCAGCCAGCGGGGGAAACAAGAGACCCAGTACTTC. Residues: CALSQRGKQETQYF.